The 24 T cell receptor beta chains reported below all come from one sample, sequenced in a study of cytomegalovirus exposure and HLA in healthy donors. TCRdb's copy holds only in-frame clones and misses some; the assay was immunoSEQ multiplex PCR. The sample lists more than 300,000 clones; 86% were seen once. The sample consisted of PBMCs. Receptor source: a woman under 30 in good health and CMV-seronegative.

The gene calls are TRBV5-6 and TRBJ2-7; 7 bases align to TRBD1. Looked up from germline, CDR1 is SGHDT and CDR2 is YYEEEE. The V segment lost 4 bases and the J segment 5 bases; nucleotides outside the gene matches: 6. The CDR3 length is 13 residues. The CDR3 loop is CASSRQGVDEQYF. The CDR3 DNA reads as TGTGCCAGCAGCCGACAGGGTGTGGACGAGCAGTACTTC.

CDR3 DNA sequence: TGTGCCAGCAGTGAATCGGGGGGAAAGGCCTACGAGCAGTACTTC. Amino acid sequence: CASSESGGKAYEQYF. This sequence joins TRBV25-1 and TRBJ2-7; TRBD2 matches at 7 bases. The CDR3 contains 15 residues. Germline CDR1 reads MGHDK; CDR2 reads SYGVNS. The V segment lost 1 base and the J segment 2 bases; nucleotides outside the gene matches: 5.

The rearrangement joins TRBV27 to TRBJ2-5; D is undetermined. The CDR3 is 15 residues long. The germline V gene has CDR1 MNHEY and CDR2 SMNVEV (reference sequence). Trimming took 5 bases from V and 5 from J, leaving 18 bases between them. The CDR3 spells CASSAFGNPRETQYF. The CDR3 bases are TGTGCCAGCAGTGCTTTTGGTAATCCGAGGGAGACCCAGTACTTC.

The chain has TRBV28 and TRBJ1-2; D is uncertain. Germline assignment: CDR1 MDHEN and CDR2 SYDVKM. V gave up 10 bases and J gave up 1 base, with 13 bases separating them. There are 13 residues in the CDR3. CDR3 loop: CATRLNSNYGYTF. CDR3 nucleotide sequence: TGTGCCACCCGACTAAACAGTAACTATGGCTACACCTTC.

This rearrangement joins TRBV2 to TRBJ2-7; D is unresolved. V lost 0 bases to trimming and J lost 2 bases, with 2 bases between them. The V gene's germline CDR1 is SNHLY and CDR2 FYNNEI. This CDR3 has 12 residues. The CDR3 here is CASSEAAYEQYF. CDR3 DNA sequence: TGTGCCAGCAGTGAAGCCGCCTACGAGCAGTACTTC. Using reference TRBV2 and TRBJ2-7 for the parts outside the CDR3, the full variable domain is EPEVTQTPSHQVTQMGQEVILRCVPISNHLYFYWYRQILGQKVEFLVSFYNNEISEKSEIFDDQFSVERPDGSNFTLKIRSTKLEDSAMYFCASSEAAYEQYFGPGTRLTVT.

This clone occurred once. The gene calls are TRBV5-1 and TRBJ2-3, with D maybe TRBD1 (6 bases). The CDR3 covers 13 residues. Per the germline V gene, CDR1 is SGHRS and CDR2 is YFSETQ. Deletions cut 4 bases from V and 6 bases from J, with 12 bases between. Here the CDR3 DNA reads TGCGCCAGCAGCATTCGGGACACCGATACGCAGTATTTT. This gives the protein CASSIRDTDTQYF.

The chain combines TRBV5-1 with TRBJ1-1, with 8 positions matching TRBD1. The V and J ends lost 1 base and 1 base, in that order; junction bases with no gene match: 6. CDR1 and CDR2 from the germline V gene are SGHRS and YFSETQ. This CDR3 has 16 amino acids. The CDR3 sequence is CASSLSPGQGNTEAFF. CDR3 sequence (DNA): TGCGCCAGCAGCTTGTCCCCCGGACAGGGGAACACTGAAGCTTTCTTT.

The chain carries TRBV18 and TRBJ1-2, with 7 bases identical to TRBD1. J gave up 3 bases and V 6 bases, and 4 bases lay outside the gene matches. This CDR3 is 13 amino acids long. In germline, CDR1 is KGHSH, CDR2 LQKENI. The CDR3 loop reads CASSQGQDYGYTF. As DNA, the CDR3 is TGTGCCAGCTCCCAAGGACAGGACTATGGCTACACCTTC.

The rearrangement links TRBV27 to TRBJ2-1; 8 bases map to TRBD2. CDR1 MNHEY and CDR2 SMNVEV come from the germline V gene (reference sequence). The CDR3 is 15 residues long. The ends lost 3 bases at V and 5 bases at J; junction bases unmatched: 6. In DNA form, the CDR3 reads TGTGCCAGCAGTTTCAAGAGCGGGAGTAACAATGAGCAGTTCTTC. Its translation: CASSFKSGSNNEQFF.

This chain connects TRBV27 to TRBJ2-1; no definite D call. This CDR3 spans 12 amino acids. The germline V and J ends were trimmed by 3 bases and 6 bases, with 6 bases remaining between them. Germline V gene lookup returns CDR1 MNHEY and CDR2 SMNVEV (reference sequence). For the CDR3, the DNA is TGTGCCAGCAGTTTGAGGCTCAATGAGCAGTTCTTC. It yields the protein CASSLRLNEQFF.

The chain is built from TRBV7-9 and TRBJ2-1, with TRBD2 identical over 15 bases. This CDR3 comprises 15 residues. Germline loops: CDR1 SEHNR, CDR2 FQNEAQ (reference sequence). The V segment lost 2 bases and the J segment 9 bases; nucleotides outside the gene matches: 2. CDR3 nucleotide sequence: TGTGCCAGCAGCTTATTGGGACTAGCGGGAGGTGAGCAGTTCTTC. This gives the protein CASSLLGLAGGEQFF.

The chain recombines TRBV9 with TRBJ2-7; 8 bases match TRBD2. The germline CDR1 and CDR2 sequences are SGDLS and YYNGEE. The CDR3 extends over 14 amino acids. The trim removed 3 bases at V and 6 bases at J, leaving 8 bases unmatched. CDR3 region: CASSAREGGGEQYF. The CDR3, as DNA: TGTGCCAGCAGCGCCCGGGAGGGAGGGGGCGAGCAGTACTTC.

The chain links TRBV4-2 to TRBJ2-7; no clear D gene. CDR1 and CDR2 (germline): LGHNA, YNFKEQ. The length of the CDR3 is 14 residues. V was trimmed by 0 bases and J by 0 bases, leaving 6 bases between them. CDR3 amino acids: CASSQDPSSYEQYF. The CDR3 region has the DNA TGTGCCAGCAGCCAAGATCCCAGCTCCTACGAGCAGTACTTC.

This clone was seen more than once but under ten times. The V and J genes are TRBV18 and TRBJ2-5; D is possibly TRBD1 (5 bases). The CDR3 sequence is 12 residues long. Germline V gives CDR1 KGHSH, CDR2 LQKENI. The V and J ends lost 2 bases and 4 bases respectively, with 5 bases between them. The CDR3 here is CASSPRGETQYF. As DNA, the CDR3 is TGTGCCAGCTCACCAAGGGGAGAGACCCAGTACTTC.

The chain carries TRBV4-3 and TRBJ2-1; 9 bases fit TRBD2. Germline CDR1 LGHNA, CDR2 YSLEER. V lost 3 bases to trimming and J lost 9 bases; unmatched junction nucleotides: 12. This CDR3 has 16 amino acids. DNA of the CDR3: TGCGCCAGCAGCCACCGGGGGGTAGCGGGAGTTGTTGAGCAGTTCTTC. It is translated as CASSHRGVAGVVEQFF.

The chain is built from TRBV6-5 and TRBJ2-1; D might be TRBD2 (6 bases). V was cut by 6 bases and J by 8 bases, with 17 bases left in between. This CDR3 is built from 14 residues. Germline V lookup: CDR1 MNHEY, CDR2 SVGAGI. This CDR3 is CASSYYERDYEQFF. CDR3 DNA: TGTGCCAGCAGCTATTATGAGAGGGACTATGAGCAGTTCTTC.

The genes are TRBV2 and TRBJ1-4, with D uncertain. The CDR3 sequence is 13 residues long. V was pared by 7 bases and J by 7 bases, with 13 bases between. Germline V gene data show CDR1 as SNHLY and CDR2 as FYNNEI. DNA of the CDR3: TGTGCCAGCAAGGGTCTGGGAGGTGAAAAACTGTTTTTT. It codes for CASKGLGGEKLFF.

This rearrangement joins TRBV27 to TRBJ1-1, with 9 nucleotides matching TRBD1. V lost 4 bases and J lost 4; bases outside the gene matches: 10. Germline-derived CDR1 and CDR2 are MNHEY and SMNVEV (reference sequence). The CDR3 contains 16 residues. CDR3 residues: CASSWRPPGQGTEAFF. The CDR3 DNA is TGTGCCAGCAGTTGGCGCCCACCGGGACAGGGCACTGAAGCTTTCTTT.

This clone was observed a few times. The CDR3 DNA sequence: TGTGCCAGCTCACCCTCCCGGACAGGACAGAATTCTCCCTATGGCTACACCTTC. Amino acids: CASSPSRTGQNSPYGYTF. The gene calls are TRBV18 and TRBJ1-2, with 7 bases lining up with TRBD1. Germline CDR1 is KGHSH and CDR2 is LQKENI. This CDR3 spans 18 amino acids. J gave up 4 bases and V 3 bases, and 17 bases lay outside the gene matches.

The rearrangement links TRBV19 to TRBJ2-1, with 13 bases aligning to TRBD2. Germline trimming cut 0 bases from V and 7 bases from J; bases unmatched to any gene: 6. Germline V gene sequence: CDR1 LNHDA, CDR2 SQIVND (reference sequence). The length of the CDR3 is 17 residues. CDR3 DNA: TGTGCCAGTAGTATAGACTGGACTAGCGGGAGTAGGAATGAGCAGTTCTTC. Translated: CASSIDWTSGSRNEQFF.

This rearrangement joins TRBV6-4 to TRBJ2-1; 13 bases line up with TRBD2. Germline CDR1 is MRHNA and CDR2 is SNTAGT. V dropped 2 bases and J dropped 9; count of bases not matched to a gene: 7. This CDR3 has 16 amino acids. CDR3 nucleotides: TGTGCCAGCAGTGACGGAGGACTAGCGGGAGTTGGTGAGCAGTTCTTC. It yields the protein CASSDGGLAGVGEQFF.

A word on this clone: Distinct nucleotide sequences in the sample also encode this CDR3. The chain recombines TRBV10-3 with TRBJ2-1, with D maybe TRBD2 (6 bases). Per the germline V gene, CDR1 is ENHRY and CDR2 is SYGVKD. Deletions cut 5 bases from V and 5 bases from J, with 10 bases between. The CDR3 loop spans 13 amino acids. The CDR3 DNA reads TGTGCCATCAGTCCGGGACTGGACAATGAGCAGTTCTTC. Translation: CAISPGLDNEQFF.

The genes are TRBV7-9 and TRBJ2-2; no definite D call. The CDR3 consists of 15 residues. V lost 6 bases, J lost 1 base, and 12 bases lay in between. The V gene's germline CDR1 is SEHNR and CDR2 FQNEAQ (reference sequence). CDR3 sequence (DNA): TGTGCCAGCAGAAGAGCTCCCGTGAACACCGGGGAGCTGTTTTTT. This encodes CASRRAPVNTGELFF.

The V and J genes are TRBV6-6 and TRBJ1-2, with D unclear. The germline V gene has CDR1 MNHNY and CDR2 SVGAGI (reference sequence). CDR3 length: 15 amino acids. V was cut by 0 bases and J by 0 bases, with 8 bases left in between. CDR3 region: CASSYSPTTNYGYTF. The DNA of the CDR3 is TGTGCCAGCAGTTACTCACCGACAACTAACTATGGCTACACCTTC.